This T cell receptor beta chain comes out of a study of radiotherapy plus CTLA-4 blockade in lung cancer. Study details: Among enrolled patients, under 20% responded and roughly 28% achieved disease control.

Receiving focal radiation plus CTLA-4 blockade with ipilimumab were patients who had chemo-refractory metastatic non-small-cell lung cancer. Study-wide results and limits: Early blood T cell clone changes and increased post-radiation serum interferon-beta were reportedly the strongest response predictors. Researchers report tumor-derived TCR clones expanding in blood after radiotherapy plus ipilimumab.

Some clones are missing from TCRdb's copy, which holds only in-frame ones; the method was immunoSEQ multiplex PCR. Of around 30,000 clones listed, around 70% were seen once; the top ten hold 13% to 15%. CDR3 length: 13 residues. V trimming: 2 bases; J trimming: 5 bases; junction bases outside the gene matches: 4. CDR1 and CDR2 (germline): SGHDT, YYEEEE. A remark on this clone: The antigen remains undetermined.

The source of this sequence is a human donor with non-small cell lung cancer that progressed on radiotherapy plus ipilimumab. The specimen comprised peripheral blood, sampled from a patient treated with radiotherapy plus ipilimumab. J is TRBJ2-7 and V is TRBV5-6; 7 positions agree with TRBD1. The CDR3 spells CASSLDRDDEQYF. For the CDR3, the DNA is TGTGCCAGCAGCTTAGACAGGGACGACGAGCAGTACTTC.